This note documents a single TCR beta chain sequence. Per the original data handling: Quantification of nucleated cells was approximated via reference gene primer amplification. Assay used: immunoSEQ multiplex PCR; TCRdb lists only in-frame clones, some missing. V, J and clone size are taken as reported in that table, and D and trimming were inferred from the DNA itself. The sample comprises 250,000 to 300,000 clones, 80% to 95% of which are singletons, and approximately 1.2% rests with the top ten. The CDR3 totals 14 residues. The J segment lost 3 bases and the V segment lost 6 bases, leaving 8 bases of the junction unmatched. In germline, CDR1 is LNHDA, CDR2 SQIVND (reference sequence). This sample is drawn from a study of blood T cell repertoires in COVID-19. As for the study in general: Sources were T cells, B-cell-depleted T cells, or PBMCs; the material itself was cDNA or gDNA.

Participants reported their clinical history, and cohort assignment relied on those reports. The study counted Cohort 3 donors as recovered given two negative PCRs, clearance, or symptom resolution. The chain links TRBV19 to TRBJ2-7, with 7 positions matching TRBD2. The receptor's source is a woman aged 30 to 39 who had recovered from COVID-19. What was sequenced was PBMCs or T cells enriched from blood (not recorded which). The CDR3 spells CASSRTGEGYEQYF. CDR3 nucleotides: TGTGCCAGTAGCCGAACGGGGGAGGGCTACGAGCAGTACTTC.